Below are 23 T cell receptor beta chains sequenced from a single sample in a study of Graves' ophthalmopathy and Graves' hyperthyroidism. Amplified TCR beta CDR3 regions were obtained using RNA transcripts as template. An opening RT-PCR round employed HTBI primers and preceded a second-round multiplex PCR. TCRdb redid the calling of the multiplex PCR reads with MiXCR, one entry per CDR3 protein. The data show 500,000 to 700,000 distinct CDR3 sequences, about 20% seen once. The specimen was peripheral blood. The receptors were gathered from a woman between 18 and 29 years old with stable Graves' hyperthyroidism. Some clones in this sample may be carry-over from other donors' samples.

This clonotype showed up many times. The genes are TRBV15 and TRBJ2-6; D is undetermined. This CDR3 contains 13 residues. Germline-derived CDR1 and CDR2 are LNHNV and YYDKDF (reference sequence). V lost 4 bases and J lost 4, with 5 bases in between. The CDR3 loop is CATSTPGANVLTF. The CDR3 DNA is TGTGCCACCAGCACCCCCGGGGCCAACGTCCTGACTTTC.

This clonotype came up many times. A much larger clone differs by one base, so this may be a read error. The chain couples TRBV7-9 to TRBJ2-7; 10 nucleotides agree with TRBD1. With V trimmed by 4 bases and J by 3 bases, 6 bases remained unmatched. The CDR3 extends over 15 amino acids. The germline gives CDR1 SEHNR, CDR2 FQNEAQ (reference sequence). CDR3 in DNA: TGTGCCAGCAGCTCCGGGACAGGGGTTTTCTACGAGCAGTACTTC. This translates into CASSSGTGVFYEQYF.

There are a few counts of this clonotype. The rearrangement joins TRBV25-1 to TRBJ1-5, with 9 bases lining up with TRBD1. The J segment lost 3 bases and the V segment lost 4 bases, leaving 7 bases of the junction unmatched. This CDR3 has 16 amino acids. The germline V gene has CDR1 MGHDK and CDR2 SYGVNS. The CDR3 protein is CASSVDRGGDNQPQHF. Here the CDR3 DNA reads TGTGCCAGCAGTGTGGACAGGGGAGGTGACAATCAGCCCCAGCATTTT. Filled out from reference TRBV25-1 and TRBJ1-5, the complete variable domain reads EADIYQTPRYLVIGTGKKITLECSQTMGHDKMYWYQQDPGMELHLIHYSYGVNSTEKGDLSSESTVSRIRTEHFPLTLESARPSHTSQYLCASSVDRGGDNQPQHFGDGTRLSIL.

The chain links TRBV15 to TRBJ2-7, with 7 bases aligning to TRBD2. The CDR3 length is 16 residues. Germline values: CDR1 LNHNV, CDR2 YYDKDF (reference sequence). Trimming at V came to 0 bases and at J to 6 bases, leaving 11 bases not matched to a gene. The CDR3 sequence: CATSRDRGVGTGEQYF. DNA of the CDR3: TGTGCCACCAGCAGAGATCGGGGGGTGGGGACGGGCGAGCAGTACTTC.

The rearrangement joins TRBV6-4 to TRBJ2-7; no clear D gene. The CDR3 totals 15 residues. The germline CDR1 and CDR2 sequences are MRHNA and SNTAGT. The CDR3 protein is CGLGEERGGDYEQYF. Written as DNA, the CDR3 is TGTGGACTCGGAGAAGAAAGAGGCGGAGACTACGAGCAGTACTTC.

In this sample, this clonotype turned up many times. This chain connects TRBV12-3 or TRBV12-4 to TRBJ2-7; 14 bases fit TRBD2. The CDR3 extends over 15 amino acids. The ends lost 6 bases at V and 2 bases at J; junction bases unmatched: 3. CDR3 sequence reads: CASSLTSGRAYEQYF. CDR3 bases: TGTGCCAGCAGCCTGACTAGCGGGAGGGCCTACGAGCAGTACTTC.

At least ten counts were recorded for this clonotype. The rearrangement uses TRBV9 and TRBJ1-1; D gene unclear. Germline CDR1 is SGDLS and CDR2 is YYNGEE. V shed 0 bases and J shed 0 bases, with 9 bases lying between them. The CDR3 covers 15 residues. CDR3 DNA sequence: TGTGCCAGCAGCGTAGGGTCACCCATGAACACTGAAGCTTTCTTT. Translation: CASSVGSPMNTEAFF. Combining the CDR3 with reference TRBV9 and TRBJ1-1 gives the whole variable domain DSGVTQTPKHLITATGQRVTLRCSPRSGDLSVYWYQQSLDQGLQFLIQYYNGEERAKGNILERFSAQQFPDLHSELNLSSLELGDSALYFCASSVGSPMNTEAFFGQGTRLTVV.

The chain links TRBV30 to TRBJ2-2; D remains unclear. This CDR3 has 11 amino acids. Germline V lookup: CDR1 GTSNPN, CDR2 SVGIG (reference sequence). V shed 5 bases and J shed 4 bases, with 5 bases lying between them. Here the CDR3 reads CAWGTTGELFF. CDR3 bases: TGTGCCTGGGGAACCACCGGGGAGCTGTTTTTT. Full variable domain (rest looked up from reference TRBV30 and TRBJ2-2): SQTIHQWPATLVQPVGSPLSLECTVEGTSNPNLYWYRQAAGRGLQLLFYSVGIGQISSEVPQNLSASRPQDRQFILSSKKLLLSDSGFYLCAWGTTGELFFGEGSRLTVL.

The chain links TRBV10-1 to TRBJ1-1; no definite D call. Per germline, CDR1 WNHNN and CDR2 SYGVQD (reference sequence). CDR3 length: 16 amino acids. Trimming cost V 2 bases and J 1 base, with 14 bases left between them. The CDR3 bases are TGCGCCAGCAGTGAGCCGAGGGAGATTCAGAACACTGAAGCTTTCTTT. It translates to CASSEPREIQNTEAFF.

This clonotype occurred a few times. The chain recombines TRBV6-1 with TRBJ1-6; tentative D call: TRBD1 (6 bases). Per germline, CDR1 MNHNS and CDR2 SASEGT. CDR3 size: 16 residues. The V end was cut by 6 bases, the J end by 14 bases, with 26 bases between. The DNA for the CDR3 is TGTGCCAGCAGCTTTGGGGGGAGAGTTCGGGACACCTCCCTCCACTTT. This translates into CASSFGGRVRDTSLHF.

The chain recombines TRBV28 with TRBJ2-7; weak D call: TRBD1 (6 bases). V shed 4 bases and J shed 5 bases, with 21 bases lying between them. CDR1 and CDR2 from the germline V gene are MDHEN and SYDVKM. CDR3 length: 16 amino acids. This CDR3 reads CASSYQPTGFDDEQYF. CDR3 nucleotide sequence: TGTGCCAGCAGTTACCAACCTACAGGGTTTGATGACGAGCAGTACTTC.

V gene TRBV12-3 or TRBV12-4 combines with J gene TRBJ1-2, with D uncertain. Trimming removed 5 bases from V and 0 bases from J, with 16 bases in between. This CDR3 spans 16 amino acids. The CDR3 DNA sequence: TGTGCCAGCAGTCCCCACTCACGGGTTCCTAACTATGGCTACACCTTC. Its translation is CASSPHSRVPNYGYTF.

This sequence joins TRBV29-1 and TRBJ2-7, with D possibly being TRBD1 or TRBD2 (5 bases each). CDR1 SQVTM and CDR2 ANQGSEA come from the germline V gene. The CDR3 spans 14 residues. V lost 0 bases to trimming and J lost 1 base, with 10 bases between them. CDR3 region: CSVEEGDGSYEQYF. In DNA, the CDR3 is TGCAGCGTTGAAGAGGGGGACGGTTCCTACGAGCAGTACTTC.

In its sample, this clonotype was seen many times. The rearrangement links TRBV30 to TRBJ2-7, with 10 positions matching TRBD1. This CDR3 has 14 amino acids. Germline lookup yields CDR1 GTSNPN and CDR2 SVGIG (reference sequence). Unmatched junction bases numbered 9, after V lost 3 bases and J lost 7 bases. Written as DNA, the CDR3 is TGTGCCTGGAGCCTCGACAGGGGGCTATGGGAGCAGTACTTC. The encoded protein is CAWSLDRGLWEQYF.

In this sample, this clonotype turned up a few times. The CDR3 DNA reads TGTGCCAGCAGTAGCCTCCGGGACATCCTTCAAGAGACCCAGTACTTC. Its translation is CASSSLRDILQETQYF. The chain joins TRBV6-2 or TRBV6-3 to TRBJ2-5; D may be TRBD1 (6 bases). Trimming left V 5 bases short and J 2 bases short, with 18 bases between. CDR1 is MNHEY, CDR2 SVGEGT, per germline. The CDR3 is 16 amino acids.

This clonotype occurred a few times. This chain joins TRBV5-6 and TRBJ1-2; D is unresolved. The CDR3 contains 13 residues. The germline gives CDR1 SGHDT, CDR2 YYEEEE. V was cut by 0 bases and J by 6 bases, with 9 bases left in between. The CDR3 DNA reads as TGTGCCAGCAGCTTGGTTGGGATACATGGCTACACCTTC. Translating gives CASSLVGIHGYTF.

This clonotype was counted many times. V gene TRBV7-2 combines with J gene TRBJ2-7, with 8 nucleotides matching TRBD1. The V gene's germline CDR1 is SGHTA and CDR2 FQGNSA. V lost 2 bases to trimming and J lost 6 bases; unmatched junction nucleotides: 9. CDR3 length equals 15 residues. CDR3 bases: TGTGCCAGCAGCTTAAGTAACAGGGGGATTCGCGAGCAGTACTTC. Amino acid sequence: CASSLSNRGIREQYF. The full variable domain, with the rest looked up from reference TRBV7-2 and TRBJ2-7, is GAGVSQSPSNKVTEKGKDVELRCDPISGHTALYWYRQSLGQGLEFLIYFQGNSAPDKSGLPSDRFSAERTGGSVSTLTIQRTQQEDSAVYLCASSLSNRGIREQYFGPGTRLTVT.

This clonotype was seen many times. The DNA of the CDR3 is TGCGCCAGCAGCCAAATTAACAGGGGAGTGGATGGCTACACCTTC. Amino acids: CASSQINRGVDGYTF. The rearrangement links TRBV4-1 to TRBJ1-2; 7 nucleotides line up with TRBD1. The CDR3 is made up of 15 amino acids. V lost 2 bases to trimming and J lost 6 bases; unmatched junction nucleotides: 9. Germline CDR1 is MGHRA and CDR2 is YSYEKL.

This clonotype occurred a few times. This chain links TRBV28 with TRBJ2-4; no firm D call. The V gene's germline CDR1 is MDHEN and CDR2 SYDVKM. This CDR3 is 14 amino acids long. Trimming took off 5 bases at V and 0 bases at J, with 8 bases between the two ends. In DNA form, the CDR3 reads TGTGCCAGCAGTAAGAATCTAGCCAAAAACATTCAGTACTTC. Its protein is CASSKNLAKNIQYF. Supplemented by reference TRBV28 and TRBJ2-4, the full variable domain reads DVKVTQSSRYLVKRTGEKVFLECVQDMDHENMFWYRQDPGLGLRLIYFSYDVKMKEKGDIPEGYSVSREKKERFSLILESASTNQTSMYLCASSKNLAKNIQYFGAGTRLSVL.

The gene calls are TRBV6-1 and TRBJ1-1; D uncertain. The CDR3 length is 14 residues. CDR1 is MNHNS and CDR2 is SASEGT in the germline V gene. V was shortened by 1 base and J by 6 bases, with 12 bases between the two germline ends. This CDR3 is CASSEVRGTSEAFF. For the CDR3, the DNA is TGTGCCAGCAGTGAAGTACGCGGAACTTCTGAAGCTTTCTTT.

This clonotype was picked up many times. The chain is built from TRBV7-2 and TRBJ2-5; TRBD2 is a possible D gene (5 bases). This CDR3 contains 14 residues. Germline CDR1 SGHTA, CDR2 FQGNSA. V was cut by 3 bases and J by 5 bases, with 13 bases left in between. The CDR3 bases are TGTGCCAGCAGCTTCGGAGTTACGGGGGAGACCCAGTACTTC. As protein: CASSFGVTGETQYF.

This clonotype was counted ten times or more. J is TRBJ1-1 and V is TRBV30; no firm D call. CDR1 GTSNPN and CDR2 SVGIG come from the germline V gene (reference sequence). There are 11 residues in the CDR3. V lost 5 bases, J lost 4 bases, and 8 bases lay in between. CDR3: CAWAEATEAFF. CDR3 DNA: TGTGCCTGGGCGGAGGCCACTGAAGCTTTCTTT.

This clonotype was seen a handful of times. J is TRBJ2-7 and V is TRBV6-1, with TRBD2 matching over 11 bases. Germline-derived CDR1 and CDR2 are MNHNS and SASEGT. Germline trimming cut 2 bases from V and 2 bases from J; bases unmatched to any gene: 2. The CDR3 is 15 residues long. The CDR3 is CASSEYSGRAYEQYF. In DNA, the CDR3 is TGTGCCAGCAGTGAATATAGCGGGAGGGCCTACGAGCAGTACTTC.